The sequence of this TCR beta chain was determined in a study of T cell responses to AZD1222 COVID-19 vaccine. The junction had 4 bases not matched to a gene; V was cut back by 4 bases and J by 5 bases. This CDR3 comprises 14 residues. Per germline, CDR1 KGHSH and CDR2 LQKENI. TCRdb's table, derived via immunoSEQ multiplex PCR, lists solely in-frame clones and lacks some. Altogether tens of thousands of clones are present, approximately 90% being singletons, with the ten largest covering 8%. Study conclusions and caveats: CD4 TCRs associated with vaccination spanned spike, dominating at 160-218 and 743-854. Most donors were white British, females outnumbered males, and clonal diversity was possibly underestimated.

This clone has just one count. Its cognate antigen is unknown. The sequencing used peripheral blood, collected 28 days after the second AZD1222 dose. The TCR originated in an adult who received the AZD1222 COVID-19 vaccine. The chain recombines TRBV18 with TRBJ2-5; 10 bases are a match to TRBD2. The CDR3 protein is CASSLAGGEETQYF. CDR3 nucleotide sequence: TGTGCCAGCTCACTAGCGGGAGGCGAGGAGACCCAGTACTTC.